This TCR beta chain came from a study of Tregs in tolerant kidney transplant recipients (dated by TCRdb to between 2018 and 2020). Regarding the complete study: Transplants used related donors with nonmyeloablative bone marrow transplantation; mixed chimerism was transient in the human trials. The study applied TCRbeta sequencing to find donor-specific regulatory T cells before combined kidney and bone marrow transplantation and then followed those same cells after transplant. Overall study outcomes, separate from this receptor: The study was constrained by small patient numbers, and validation of the findings is required in larger populations and under other immunosuppression protocols. Expanding Tregs with activated donor B cells appeared to identify the most biologically relevant and donor-specific TCRbeta repertoire. Donor-specific Treg expansion was found to exceed global Treg expansion in tolerant patients, suggesting antigen-driven rather than nonspecific expansion. For some patients, the PCR primers changed as time went on, which meant samples from those patients could not be compared with one another at the nucleotide level. Biological reproducibility was not directly assessed, although technical replication error appeared to be minimal.

Notes on this clone: What antigen it recognizes has not been identified. No base quality information exists; no much larger clone differs at one position.

A distance of 11 bases separates the germline ends of V and J, which lose 1 base and 6 bases respectively. Measured from the cysteine to the phenylalanine, the CDR3 is 13 residues long. Only the CDR3 part of the read is kept: 39 bases, read in frame from the first base. Based on the germline V gene, the CDR1 and CDR2 sequences are SGHRS and YFSETQ. For TCRbeta CDR3 sequencing, genomic DNA was extracted from sorted cells using the QIAGEN DNeasy Blood and Tissue Kit. High-throughput TCRbeta CDR3 sequencing was carried out commercially through immunoSEQ, with PCR amplification with bias correction and internal controls included. Turning to the authors' computational methods: Unique productive TCRbeta sequences were defined by CDR3 nucleotide sequence where primers matched, otherwise by CDR3 amino acid sequence with Vbeta and Jbeta genes. To correct sorting error, sequences shared between sorted populations at a frequency ratio of 2:1 or less were removed; the rest were assigned to the higher population. Sequences were defined as donor-reactive when expanded at least 5-fold in CFSE-low cells versus unstimulated cells and present at a frequency of at least 0.01% in CFSE-low cells. Jensen-Shannon divergence, calculated on the top 100 TCRbeta sequences ranked by frequency, was used to quantify repertoire divergence. For any sample with multiple sequencing runs, sorting error was corrected in each run separately before the runs were pooled. TCRdb stores this immuneACCESS table with in-frame sequences only. Part of the clones is absent; in the studies checked, under half of the shortfall reflects unresolved V genes, and no reason is known for the rest. V and J calls and clone size are given by that table; D and trimming were obtained from the DNA. The sample table holds over 60,000 clones, of which more than 95% were seen once. The top ten clonotypes cover around 0.5% of the sample.

What the time point label conveys for this sample: blood sample drawn before combined kidney and bone marrow transplant. Unstimulated Tregs (CD4+CD25+CD127-), CD4+ non-Tregs (CD4+CD25-), CD4 and CD8 cells were FACS-sorted from thawed PBMCs. Patients were 4 combined kidney and bone marrow transplant recipients from the ITN036ST trial, and only these trial subjects had samples available. Healthy control blood was processed to PBMCs by Ficoll density gradient and cryopreserved, and patient PBMCs were collected before and after transplant. The rearrangement combines TRBV5-1 with TRBJ2-7, and possibly TRBD1, on 6 matching bases. The specimen was CD4+ T cells from blood, collected before the transplant. The sequence was collected from a human donor who received a combined kidney and bone marrow transplant. The sequenced DNA is TGCGCCAGCAGCTTGAACAGGGCGGGCGAGCAGTACTTC. Translated, this is CASSLNRAGEQYF.